This T cell receptor (beta chain) was sequenced in a study of Graves' ophthalmopathy and Graves' hyperthyroidism. General study results and limits: The model predicted ophthalmopathy progression with about 70% sensitivity and around 72% specificity. A majority of expanded thyroid clonotypes exceeding 0.001 frequency were likewise present in blood.

V was cut by 6 bases and J by 6 bases, with 17 bases left in between. The germline V gene encodes CDR1 SEHNR and CDR2 FQNEAQ (reference sequence). This CDR3 spans 14 amino acids. This clonotype appeared many times. The antigen is unknown. Amplification from RNA transcripts yielded the TCR beta CDR3 regions. HTBI-primed RT-PCR formed the first round, and a multiplex PCR formed the second. TCRdb reprocessed the multiplex PCR reads via MiXCR and lists one record per CDR3 protein. The table has about 370,000 distinct CDR3 sequences, approximately 18% seen once. The TCR comes from an adult woman with stable Graves' hyperthyroidism. The sequenced material came from peripheral blood. V and J are TRBV7-9 and TRBJ1-1; tentative D call: TRBD1 (5 bases). The CDR3 reads CASREGRLGAEAFF. The DNA for the CDR3 is TGTGCCAGCAGGGAGGGACGGTTAGGCGCTGAAGCTTTCTTT.